This T cell receptor (beta chain) is drawn from a study of blood T cell repertoires in COVID-19. Study details: COVID-19 samples, acute and convalescent, were from the United States, Italy and Spain. PBMCs, B-cell-depleted T cells, or T cells provided the cDNA or gDNA that made up the material.

The CDR3 extends over 13 amino acids. With 6 bases clipped from V and 7 bases from J, the junction kept 7 bases outside the gene matches. The germline V gene has CDR1 MDHEN and CDR2 SYDVKM. In the authors' workflow: Estimation of nucleated cell counts relied on the amplification of reference gene primers. Data came from immunoSEQ multiplex PCR; TCRdb stores just in-frame clones and leaves some out. V and J calls and clone size follow that table, whereas D and trimming were derived from the DNA. The sample has about 180,000 clones; roughly 88% are singletons. This receptor was taken from a man in his fifties or sixties with acute or convalescent COVID-19. This rearrangement joins TRBV28 to TRBJ1-2; 8 bases fit TRBD1. The sample comprised peripheral blood. For the CDR3, the DNA is TGTGCCAGCAGATCCGGGACAGGTTTTGGCTACACCTTC. The encoded protein is CASRSGTGFGYTF.